These 20 T cell receptor beta chains were all obtained from the same sample, sequenced in a study of cytotoxic CD8 clonotypes in ibrutinib-treated CLL. The assay was immunoSEQ multiplex PCR, and TCRdb's table has in-frame clones only and misses some. This sample yields 190,000 or so clones, of which roughly 72% are seen a single time; 13% belongs to the top ten. The starting material was PBMCs, obtained after 24 months of ibrutinib treatment. Source of these receptors: a human donor with chronic lymphocytic leukemia.

CDR3 nucleotides: TGTGCCAGCAGTTACGGGTCTGAAAAACTGTTTTTT. This codes for CASSYGSEKLFF. J is TRBJ1-4 and V is TRBV6-6, with unresolved D. Trimming left V 2 bases short and J 7 bases short, with 5 bases between. This CDR3 comprises 12 residues. From germline, CDR1 is MNHNY and CDR2 SVGAGI (reference sequence).

This clone was counted a single time. The rearrangement uses TRBV11-1 and TRBJ1-1; TRBD1 agrees at 9 bases. Germline V CDR1 and CDR2: SGHAT, FQDESV (reference sequence). J gave up 0 bases and V 0 bases, and 8 bases lay outside the gene matches. The CDR3 loop spans 18 amino acids. CDR3 sequence reads: CASSLAGTGISMNTEAFF. CDR3 DNA sequence: TGTGCCAGCAGCTTAGCGGGGACAGGGATAAGCATGAACACTGAAGCTTTCTTT. Complete variable domain (other parts from reference TRBV11-1 and TRBJ1-1): EAEVAQSPRYKITEKSQAVAFWCDPISGHATLYWYRQILGQGPELLVQFQDESVVDDSQLPKDRFSAERLKGVDSTLKIQPAELGDSAMYLCASSLAGTGISMNTEAFFGQGTRLTVV.

V gene TRBV18 combines with J gene TRBJ1-2; 11 bases fit TRBD1. CDR1 KGHSH and CDR2 LQKENI come from the germline V gene. The CDR3 totals 16 residues. After removal of 3 bases from V and 4 bases from J, the junction contained 7 bases not matched to a gene. DNA for the CDR3: TGTGCCAGCTCACCCGACCCGGGACAGGGGGGCTATGGCTACACCTTC. Translating gives CASSPDPGQGGYGYTF.

V usage is TRBV5-4 and J usage is TRBJ2-7; D unresolved. The CDR3 runs to 14 residues. V was clipped by 0 bases and J by 4 bases, with 11 bases between them. Per germline, CDR1 SGHNT and CDR2 YYREEE (reference sequence). CDR3 nucleotides: TGTGCCAGCAGCTTGGTTCGCACCACTTACGAGCAGTACTTC. It is translated as CASSLVRTTYEQYF.

This rearrangement joins TRBV25-1 to TRBJ1-2; no firm D call. The V end was cut by 6 bases, the J end by 8 bases, with 22 bases between. This CDR3 has 15 residues. The germline CDR1 and CDR2 sequences are MGHDK and SYGVNS. Here the CDR3 DNA reads TGTGCCAGCAGACCTACGAAGGCACACAGCGAAGGCTACACCTTC. It translates to CASRPTKAHSEGYTF.

The chain combines TRBV7-9 with TRBJ2-1; D call uncertain. From germline, CDR1 is SEHNR and CDR2 FQNEAQ (reference sequence). Trimming removed 3 bases from V and 6 bases from J, with 15 bases in between. The CDR3 is 15 amino acids. CDR3 in amino acids: CASSFNLERFNEQFF. CDR3 DNA: TGTGCCAGCAGCTTTAACTTAGAGAGGTTCAATGAGCAGTTCTTC.

The gene calls are TRBV19 and TRBJ1-5; TRBD1 matches 8 bases. This CDR3 comprises 13 residues. Germline V lookup: CDR1 LNHDA, CDR2 SQIVND (reference sequence). Unmatched junction bases numbered 3, after V lost 5 bases and J lost 6 bases. The CDR3 reads CASSAQGAQPQHF. CDR3 in DNA: TGTGCCAGTAGTGCGCAGGGGGCTCAGCCCCAGCATTTT.

This clone turned up a few times. The V and J genes are TRBV7-9 and TRBJ1-1; D is perhaps TRBD1 (5 bases). The CDR3 runs to 13 residues. Trimming left V 5 bases short and J 4 bases short, with 11 bases between. Germline V gives CDR1 SEHNR, CDR2 FQNEAQ (reference sequence). The CDR3 spells CASSQTGRTEAFF. For the CDR3, the DNA is TGTGCCAGCAGCCAGACGGGGCGCACTGAAGCTTTCTTT.

This sequence joins TRBV6-5 and TRBJ2-2; D is ambiguous. Germline CDR1 reads MNHEY; CDR2 reads SVGAGI. This CDR3 has 16 amino acids. Trimming shortened V by 0 bases and J by 4 bases, and 12 bases separated the two germline ends. The CDR3 spells CASSYSILGRTGELFF. DNA of the CDR3: TGTGCCAGCAGTTACTCGATTCTAGGGCGCACCGGGGAGCTGTTTTTT.

The V and J genes are TRBV7-2 and TRBJ2-1; D not resolved. Germline V gene sequence: CDR1 SGHTA, CDR2 FQGNSA. The ends were cut back, 1 base at V and 0 bases at J, with 10 bases in the middle. The length of the CDR3 is 16 residues. The CDR3 region is CASSLVGSSSYNEQFF. CDR3 in DNA: TGTGCCAGCAGCTTAGTGGGGTCAAGCTCCTACAATGAGCAGTTCTTC.

This chain's CDR3 is CASSRPPGAAKNIQYF. The CDR3 nucleotides read TGTGCCAGCAGCCGCCCCCCGGGGGCTGCCAAAAACATTCAGTACTTC. The V and J genes are TRBV7-8 and TRBJ2-4; possibly TRBD1 or TRBD2 for D (6 bases each). This CDR3 is built from 16 residues. Germline CDR1 SGHVS, CDR2 FQNEAQ. Trimming pared 5 bases from V and 1 base from J, leaving 15 bases between.

This clone was picked up a small number of times. The chain couples TRBV2 to TRBJ2-3; D remains unclear. Germline V lookup: CDR1 SNHLY, CDR2 FYNNEI. Trimming took 4 bases from V and 4 from J, leaving 3 bases between them. The CDR3 runs 11 residues. This CDR3 is CASSVADTQYF. In DNA form, the CDR3 reads TGTGCCAGCAGTGTGGCAGATACGCAGTATTTT. The whole variable domain, remainder taken from reference TRBV2 and TRBJ2-3, is EPEVTQTPSHQVTQMGQEVILRCVPISNHLYFYWYRQILGQKVEFLVSFYNNEISEKSEIFDDQFSVERPDGSNFTLKIRSTKLEDSAMYFCASSVADTQYFGPGTRLTVL.

This chain connects TRBV6-4 to TRBJ2-1, with 8 bases that match TRBD2. V shed 6 bases, J shed 3 bases, and the junction held 7 bases outside the gene matches. The germline V gene has CDR1 MRHNA and CDR2 SNTAGT. The CDR3 has 15 amino acids. The CDR3 spells CASSLTSGDYNEQFF. The CDR3, as DNA: TGTGCCAGCAGCCTAACTAGCGGAGACTACAATGAGCAGTTCTTC.

The chain uses TRBV5-3 and TRBJ1-1, with D hard to call. TRBV5-3 is assigned to the ORF class and has an uncertain function. This CDR3 region has 9 residues. The V gene lost 0 bases and the J gene lost 9 bases, with 0 bases spanning the gap. CDR3 coding DNA: TGTGCCAGAAGCTTGGAAGCTTTCTTT. Its protein product is CARSLEAFF.

The genes are TRBV7-8 and TRBJ2-1; perhaps TRBD2 as D (6 bases). CDR1 is SGHVS and CDR2 is FQNEAQ in the germline V gene. The CDR3 is made up of 12 amino acids. The V and J ends lost 5 bases and 8 bases respectively, with 10 bases between them. The CDR3 is CASSPRRDEQFF. CDR3 nucleotide sequence: TGTGCCAGCAGCCCCCGGAGGGATGAGCAGTTCTTC.

This clone has just a few counts. Written as DNA, the CDR3 is TGCGCCAGCAGCCAAGATTACGGGGGCGACGATCAGCCCCAGCATTTT. Translated, it gives CASSQDYGGDDQPQHF. The chain carries TRBV4-3 and TRBJ1-5, with D possibly TRBD1 on 6 matching bases. Trimming pared 0 bases from V and 5 bases from J, leaving 14 bases between. The germline CDR1 and CDR2 sequences are LGHNA and YSLEER. The CDR3 runs 16 residues.

This clone came up once. The V and J genes are TRBV9 and TRBJ2-7, with a weak D call TRBD2 (6 bases). The CDR3 extends over 15 amino acids. Germline CDR1 reads SGDLS; CDR2 reads YYNGEE. With 0 bases removed from V and 2 bases from J, the gap between germline ends came to 12 bases. The CDR3 DNA reads as TGTGCCAGCAGCGTAGGGGGCGGGACTCCCTACGAGCAGTACTTC. It specifies CASSVGGGTPYEQYF. Looking up the rest from reference TRBV9 and TRBJ2-7 gives the full variable domain: DSGVTQTPKHLITATGQRVTLRCSPRSGDLSVYWYQQSLDQGLQFLIQYYNGEERAKGNILERFSAQQFPDLHSELNLSSLELGDSALYFCASSVGGGTPYEQYFGPGTRLTVT.

This clone has more than one count but fewer than ten. The genes are TRBV7-2 and TRBJ1-2; no firm D call. CDR1 is SGHTA, CDR2 FQGNSA, per germline. V shed 1 base and J shed 4 bases, with 7 bases lying between them. The CDR3 covers 13 residues. CDR3 sequence reads: CASSLGGVYGYTF. Here the CDR3 DNA reads TGTGCCAGCAGCTTAGGGGGAGTCTATGGCTACACCTTC.

The CDR3 DNA is TGCGCCAGCAGCTTGGTGGCTTCCCTTTACGAGCAGTACTTC. Protein product: CASSLVASLYEQYF. The chain uses TRBV5-1 and TRBJ2-7; D uncertain. Per the germline V gene, CDR1 is SGHRS and CDR2 is YFSETQ. The CDR3 is made up of 14 amino acids. Trimming took off 0 bases at V and 4 bases at J, with 11 bases between the two ends.

This chain links TRBV2 with TRBJ2-3, with D possibly TRBD1 on 8 matching bases. Germline CDR1 and CDR2: SNHLY and FYNNEI. The V gene lost 7 bases and the J gene lost 3 bases, with 14 bases spanning the gap. This CDR3 spans 14 amino acids. The DNA for the CDR3 is TGTGCCAGCATAGACAGGGGAGGGACAGATACGCAGTATTTT. It codes for CASIDRGGTDTQYF.